The 19 T cell receptor beta chains given below trace back to one sample, sequenced in a study of spatial heterogeneity in lung cancer. TCRdb analysed the 5' RACE reads with MiXCR anew, one entry per CDR3 protein. The data hold 25,000 or so distinct CDR3 sequences, with roughly 13% observed a single time. Time point indicated: sample taken at primary tumor resection. Extraction of whole RNA from tumor, nontumor lung or frozen PBMC preceded unsorted sequencing. Specimen: PBMCs, collected at surgery. The origin of the receptors is a female donor with early-stage non-small cell lung cancer.

This clonotype was recorded many times. The V and J genes are TRBV5-4 and TRBJ2-5; possible D gene TRBD1, 7 bases. This CDR3 comprises 18 residues. The germline V gene has CDR1 SGHNT and CDR2 YYREEE (reference sequence). Trimming stripped 3 bases from V and 4 bases from J, with 25 bases between. CDR3 in amino acids: CASSSLIVRQGGGETQYF. The CDR3 nucleotides read TGTGCCAGCAGCTCGCTTATTGTGCGACAGGGAGGTGGAGAGACCCAGTACTTC.

The chain recombines TRBV28 with TRBJ2-7; no clear D. V dropped 5 bases and J dropped 9 bases, with 20 bases sitting between them. CDR3 size: 14 residues. Per the germline V gene, CDR1 is MDHEN and CDR2 is SYDVKM. The CDR3 loop reads CASSPASLVKGQYF. As DNA, the CDR3 is TGTGCCAGCAGTCCCGCAAGCCTCGTCAAGGGGCAGTACTTC.

This clonotype was seen a few times. The chain recombines TRBV7-2 with TRBJ1-4, with 8 bases fitting TRBD1. The CDR3 extends over 16 amino acids. V was clipped by 4 bases and J by 10 bases; unmatched bases: 14. Germline lookup yields CDR1 SGHTA and CDR2 FQGNSA. In DNA, the CDR3 is TGTGCCAGCAGCTACCACCCAGGACAGGGCTCCGGAAAACTGTTTTTT. This sequence encodes CASSYHPGQGSGKLFF.

This clonotype has at least ten counts. The chain links TRBV7-9 to TRBJ2-7; 12 bases match TRBD2. Germline V lookup: CDR1 SEHNR, CDR2 FQNEAQ (reference sequence). The CDR3 is 18 amino acids. V lost 3 bases, J lost 0 bases, and 9 bases stayed unmatched. This chain's CDR3 is CASSFPGLAGPFSYEQYF. The CDR3 DNA sequence: TGTGCCAGCAGCTTCCCAGGACTAGCGGGGCCCTTCTCCTACGAGCAGTACTTC.

This clonotype was observed many times. The genes are TRBV6-5 and TRBJ2-2; 7 nucleotides align to TRBD1. V lost 8 bases and J lost 2; bases outside the gene matches: 2. CDR3 length equals 13 residues. CDR1 is MNHEY and CDR2 is SVGAGI in the germline V gene. CDR3 amino acids: CASGDSNTGELFF. The CDR3 DNA follows: TGTGCCAGCGGGGACAGCAACACCGGGGAGCTGTTTTTT.

This clonotype was recorded many times. The chain employs TRBV27 and TRBJ2-3, with TRBD2 matching over 9 bases. The V gene's germline CDR1 is MNHEY and CDR2 SMNVEV (reference sequence). This CDR3 has 17 residues. Unmatched junction bases numbered 8, after V lost 2 bases and J lost 2 bases. The CDR3 DNA follows: TGTGCCAGCAGTTTAGGCGGGAGGGCCCTCCTCACAGATACGCAGTATTTT. Its protein product is CASSLGGRALLTDTQYF.

The CDR3 loop is CASRPGLLNTGELFF. CDR3 in DNA: TGTGCCAGCAGGCCGGGACTCCTGAACACCGGGGAGCTGTTTTTT. This chain connects TRBV6-5 to TRBJ2-2, with D possibly TRBD2 on 6 matching bases. The CDR3 has 15 amino acids. CDR1 MNHEY and CDR2 SVGAGI come from the germline V gene. The germline V and J ends were trimmed by 6 bases and 1 base, with 12 bases remaining between them.

Only a few counts were recorded for this clonotype. The chain's CDR3 is CSARKVRTGGSTGELFF. CDR3 nucleotides: TGCAGTGCTAGGAAAGTCCGTACAGGGGGCAGCACCGGGGAGCTGTTTTTT. The V gene is TRBV20-1, the J gene TRBJ2-2; TRBD1 aligns across 9 bases. This CDR3 spans 17 amino acids. Germline lookup yields CDR1 DFQATT and CDR2 SNEGSKA (reference sequence). With V trimmed by 3 bases and J by 4 bases, 12 bases remained unmatched.

This clonotype occurred many times. This chain uses TRBV20-1 with TRBJ2-7; TRBD1 or TRBD2 may be the D gene (5 bases each). Germline V gives CDR1 DFQATT, CDR2 SNEGSKA (reference sequence). V dropped 6 bases and J dropped 1 base, with 16 bases sitting between them. This CDR3 has 14 residues. The CDR3 DNA sequence: TGCAGTGCCAGGTATCAGGGAGAGTCCTACGAGCAGTACTTC. Amino acid sequence: CSARYQGESYEQYF.

This clonotype appeared many times. The V gene is TRBV7-2, the J gene TRBJ2-6; D could derive from TRBD1 or TRBD2 (5 bases each). V was shortened by 3 bases and J by 2 bases, with 8 bases between the two germline ends. This CDR3 is built from 15 residues. CDR1 and CDR2 from the germline V gene are SGHTA and FQGNSA. The CDR3 sequence is CASSFRDAGANVLTF. The CDR3 nucleotides are TGTGCCAGCAGCTTCAGGGACGCTGGGGCCAACGTCCTGACTTTC. Full variable domain (missing parts from reference TRBV7-2 and TRBJ2-6): GAGVSQSPSNKVTEKGKDVELRCDPISGHTALYWYRQSLGQGLEFLIYFQGNSAPDKSGLPSDRFSAERTGGSVSTLTIQRTQQEDSAVYLCASSFRDAGANVLTFGAGSRLTVL.

V and J are TRBV20-1 and TRBJ2-3, with 8 bases fitting TRBD1. This CDR3 is built from 15 residues. V trimming: 3 bases; J trimming: 3 bases; junction bases outside the gene matches: 8. Germline assignment: CDR1 DFQATT and CDR2 SNEGSKA (reference sequence). The CDR3 sequence is CSASPTGVGTDTQYF. In DNA, the CDR3 is TGCAGTGCTAGCCCGACAGGGGTGGGGACAGATACGCAGTATTTT.

This clonotype was found many times. The rearrangement uses TRBV30 and TRBJ2-1; 7 nucleotides match TRBD2. CDR3 length equals 14 residues. After removal of 5 bases from V and 4 bases from J, the junction contained 8 bases not matched to a gene. Per the germline V gene, CDR1 is GTSNPN and CDR2 is SVGIG (reference sequence). The CDR3 here is CAWGGLGQYNEQFF. The CDR3 DNA reads as TGTGCCTGGGGAGGACTAGGTCAGTACAATGAGCAGTTCTTC.

This clonotype was detected ten times or more. This chain connects TRBV18 to TRBJ1-5; tentative D call: TRBD1 (5 bases). V shed 4 bases and J shed 2 bases, with 12 bases lying between them. Germline values: CDR1 KGHSH, CDR2 LQKENI. This CDR3 spans 15 amino acids. CDR3 DNA sequence: TGTGCCAGCTCACGTAGCGTGGGGGGCAATCAGCCCCAGCATTTT. Protein product: CASSRSVGGNQPQHF.

This clonotype has ten or more counts. The chain employs TRBV15 and TRBJ2-1, with D unclear. The CDR3 runs 13 residues. Germline loops: CDR1 LNHNV, CDR2 YYDKDF (reference sequence). The ends were cut back, 1 base at V and 6 bases at J, with 7 bases in the middle. The CDR3 region is CATSRGPANEQFF. The CDR3 nucleotides are TGTGCCACCAGCAGAGGACCTGCCAATGAGCAGTTCTTC.

This clonotype appeared many times. The chain combines TRBV30 with TRBJ2-1; 7 bases match TRBD2. J gave up 9 bases and V 3 bases, and 5 bases lay outside the gene matches. Germline V gives CDR1 GTSNPN, CDR2 SVGIG (reference sequence). The CDR3 has 12 residues. In DNA form, the CDR3 reads TGTGCCTGGAGCAGTGGGAGGGGTGAGCAGTTCTTC. It is translated as CAWSSGRGEQFF.

This clonotype has a count of ten or more. This sequence joins TRBV20-1 and TRBJ2-5; D not resolved. CDR1 DFQATT and CDR2 SNEGSKA come from the germline V gene (reference sequence). This CDR3 is 11 amino acids long. Trimming shortened V by 6 bases and J by 5 bases, and 10 bases separated the two germline ends. This chain's CDR3 is CSAPLGETQYF. DNA of the CDR3: TGCAGTGCCCCACTTGGGGAGACCCAGTACTTC.

J is TRBJ2-1 and V is TRBV19; 9 bases line up with TRBD2. Germline CDR1 and CDR2: LNHDA and SQIVND (reference sequence). CDR3 length: 14 residues. With 5 bases clipped from V and 5 bases from J, the junction kept 4 bases outside the gene matches. The CDR3 region has the DNA TGTGCCAGTAGTGTTCTAGCGGGAAACAATGAGCAGTTCTTC. This translates into CASSVLAGNNEQFF.

This clonotype was recorded at least ten times. The V gene is TRBV7-6, the J gene TRBJ2-5; D tentatively fits TRBD1 or TRBD2 (5 bases each). The CDR3 spans 15 residues. Between the trimmed V and J ends, which lost 5 bases and 2 bases, there was a span of 15 bases. Germline values: CDR1 SGHVS, CDR2 FNYEAQ. The chain's CDR3 is CASSQEPGRQETQYF. The CDR3 region has the DNA TGTGCCAGCAGCCAAGAACCGGGGCGTCAAGAGACCCAGTACTTC.

There are many counts of this clonotype. The DNA of the CDR3 is TGTGCCAGCAGCTTATACGGGGTGTACACAGATACGCAGTATTTT. This encodes CASSLYGVYTDTQYF. This chain connects TRBV11-2 to TRBJ2-3, with D possibly matching TRBD2 (5 bases). From germline, CDR1 is SGHAT and CDR2 FQNNGV. The CDR3 is 15 residues long. The V end lost 2 bases, the J end lost 2 bases, and 11 bases lay between the germline ends.